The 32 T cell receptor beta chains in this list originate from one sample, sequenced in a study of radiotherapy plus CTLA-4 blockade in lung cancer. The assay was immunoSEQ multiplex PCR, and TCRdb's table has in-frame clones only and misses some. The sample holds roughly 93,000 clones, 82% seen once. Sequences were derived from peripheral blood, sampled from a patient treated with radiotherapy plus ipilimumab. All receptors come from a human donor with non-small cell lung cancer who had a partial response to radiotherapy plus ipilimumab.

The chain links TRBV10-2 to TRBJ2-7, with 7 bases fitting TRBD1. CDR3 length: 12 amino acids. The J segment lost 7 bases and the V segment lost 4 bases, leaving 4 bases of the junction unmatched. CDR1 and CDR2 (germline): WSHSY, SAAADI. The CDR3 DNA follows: TGCGCCAGCAGTGTAACAGGGGATGAGCAGTACTTC. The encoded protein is CASSVTGDEQYF.

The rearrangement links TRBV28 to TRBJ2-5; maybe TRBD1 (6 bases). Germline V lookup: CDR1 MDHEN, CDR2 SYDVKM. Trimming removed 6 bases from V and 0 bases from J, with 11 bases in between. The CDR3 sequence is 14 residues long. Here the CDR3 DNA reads TGTGCCAGCAGCAGAACAGGGTACCAAGAGACCCAGTACTTC. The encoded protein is CASSRTGYQETQYF.

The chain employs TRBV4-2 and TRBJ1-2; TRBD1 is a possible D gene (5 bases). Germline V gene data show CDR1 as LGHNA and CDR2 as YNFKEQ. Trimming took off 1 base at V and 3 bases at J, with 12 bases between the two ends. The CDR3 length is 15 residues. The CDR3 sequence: CASSQGVRDDYGYTF. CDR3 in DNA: TGTGCCAGCAGCCAAGGGGTCAGGGATGACTATGGCTACACCTTC.

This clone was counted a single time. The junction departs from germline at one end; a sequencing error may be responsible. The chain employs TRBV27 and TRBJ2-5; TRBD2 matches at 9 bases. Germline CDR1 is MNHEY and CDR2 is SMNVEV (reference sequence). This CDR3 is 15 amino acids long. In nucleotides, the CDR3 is TGTGCCAGCAGTGTGCTAGCGGGACGGGGGGAGACCCGGTACTTC. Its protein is CASSVLAGRGETRYF.

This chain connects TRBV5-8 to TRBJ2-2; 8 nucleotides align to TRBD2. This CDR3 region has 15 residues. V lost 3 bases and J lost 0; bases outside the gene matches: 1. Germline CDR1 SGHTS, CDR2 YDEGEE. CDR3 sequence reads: CASSWGLANTGELFF. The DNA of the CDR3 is TGTGCCAGCAGCTGGGGACTAGCGAACACCGGGGAGCTGTTTTTT. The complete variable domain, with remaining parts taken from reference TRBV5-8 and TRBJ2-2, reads EAGVTQSPTHLIKTRGQQATLRCSPISGHTSVYWYQQALGLGLQFLLWYDEGEERNRGNFPPRFSGRQFPNYSSELNVNALELEDSALYLCASSWGLANTGELFFGEGSRLTVL.

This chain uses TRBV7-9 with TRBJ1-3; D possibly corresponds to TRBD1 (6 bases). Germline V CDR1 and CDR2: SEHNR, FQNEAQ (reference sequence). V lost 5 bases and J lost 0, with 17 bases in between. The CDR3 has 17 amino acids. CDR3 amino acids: CASSLTRTAHSGNTIYF. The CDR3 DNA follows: TGTGCCAGCAGCCTAACGAGGACAGCGCACTCTGGAAACACCATATATTTT.

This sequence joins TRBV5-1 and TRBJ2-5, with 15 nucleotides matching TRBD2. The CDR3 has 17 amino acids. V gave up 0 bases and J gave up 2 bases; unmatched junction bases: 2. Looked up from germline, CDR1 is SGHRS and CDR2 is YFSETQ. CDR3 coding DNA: TGCGCCAGCAGCTTGGGGGGACTAGCGGGAGGTCAAGAGACCCAGTACTTC. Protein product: CASSLGGLAGGQETQYF.

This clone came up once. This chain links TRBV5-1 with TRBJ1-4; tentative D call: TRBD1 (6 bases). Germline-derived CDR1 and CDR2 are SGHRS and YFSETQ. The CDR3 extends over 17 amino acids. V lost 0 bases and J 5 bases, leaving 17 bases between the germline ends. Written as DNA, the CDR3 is TGCGCCAGCAGCTTGGTAGGCAGGGGATCGGGAAATGAAAAACTGTTTTTT. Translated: CASSLVGRGSGNEKLFF.

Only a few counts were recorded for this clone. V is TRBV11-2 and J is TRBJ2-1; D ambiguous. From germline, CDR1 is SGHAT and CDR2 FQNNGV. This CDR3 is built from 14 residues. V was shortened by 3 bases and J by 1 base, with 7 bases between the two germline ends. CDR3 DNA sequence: TGTGCCAGCAGCTTGCAGGTATCCTACAATGAGCAGTTCTTC. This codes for CASSLQVSYNEQFF.

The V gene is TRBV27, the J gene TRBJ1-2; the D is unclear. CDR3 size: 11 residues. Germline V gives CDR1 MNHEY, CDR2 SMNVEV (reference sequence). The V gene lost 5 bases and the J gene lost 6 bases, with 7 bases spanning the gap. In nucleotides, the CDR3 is TGTGCCAGCAGTAACGGAGATGGCTACACCTTC. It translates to CASSNGDGYTF.

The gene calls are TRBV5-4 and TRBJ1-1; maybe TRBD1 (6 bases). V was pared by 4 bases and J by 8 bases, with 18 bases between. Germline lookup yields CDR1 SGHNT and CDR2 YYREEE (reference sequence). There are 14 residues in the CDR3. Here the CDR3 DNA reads TGTGCCAGCAGCACAGGGACGACCACTGACGAAGCTTTCTTT. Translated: CASSTGTTTDEAFF.

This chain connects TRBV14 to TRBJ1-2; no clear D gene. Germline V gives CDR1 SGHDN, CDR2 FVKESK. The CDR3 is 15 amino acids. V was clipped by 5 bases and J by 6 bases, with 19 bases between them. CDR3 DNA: TGTGCCAGCAGCTCCGATCCCCGGCGAGGGAATGGCTACACCTTC. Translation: CASSSDPRRGNGYTF.

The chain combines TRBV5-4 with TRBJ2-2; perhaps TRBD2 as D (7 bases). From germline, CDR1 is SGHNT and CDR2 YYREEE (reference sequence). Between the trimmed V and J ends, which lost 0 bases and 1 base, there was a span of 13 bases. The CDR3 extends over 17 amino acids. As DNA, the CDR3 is TGTGCCAGCAGCTTGGCGGGGGCTAGCGGGAACACCGGGGAGCTGTTTTTT. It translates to CASSLAGASGNTGELFF.

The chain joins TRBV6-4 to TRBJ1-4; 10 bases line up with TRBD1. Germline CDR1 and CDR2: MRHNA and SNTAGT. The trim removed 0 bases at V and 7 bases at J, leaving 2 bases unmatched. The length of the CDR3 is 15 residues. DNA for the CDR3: TGTGCCAGCAGTGACTCTGGGACAGGGGCTGAAAAACTGTTTTTT. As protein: CASSDSGTGAEKLFF.

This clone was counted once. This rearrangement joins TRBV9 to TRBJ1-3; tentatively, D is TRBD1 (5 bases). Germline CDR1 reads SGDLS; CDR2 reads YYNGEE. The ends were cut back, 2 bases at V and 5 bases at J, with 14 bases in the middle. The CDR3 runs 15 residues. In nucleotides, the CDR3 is TGTGCCAGCAGCGTCTCCCGGACACTGAGAAACACCATATATTTT. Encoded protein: CASSVSRTLRNTIYF. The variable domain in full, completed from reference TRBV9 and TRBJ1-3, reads DSGVTQTPKHLITATGQRVTLRCSPRSGDLSVYWYQQSLDQGLQFLIQYYNGEERAKGNILERFSAQQFPDLHSELNLSSLELGDSALYFCASSVSRTLRNTIYFGEGSWLTVV.

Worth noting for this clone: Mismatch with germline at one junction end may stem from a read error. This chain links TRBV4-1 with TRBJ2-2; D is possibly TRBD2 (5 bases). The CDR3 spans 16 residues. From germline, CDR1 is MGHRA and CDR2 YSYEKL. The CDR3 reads CASSPLPQRTTGELFF. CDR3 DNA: TGTGCCAGCAGCCCGCTCCCCCAGCGGACCACCGGGGAGCTGTTTTTT.

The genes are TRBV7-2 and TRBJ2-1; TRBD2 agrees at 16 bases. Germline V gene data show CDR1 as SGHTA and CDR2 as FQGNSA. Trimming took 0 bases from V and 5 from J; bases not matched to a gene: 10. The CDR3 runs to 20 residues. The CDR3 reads CASSLAGTSGRAKRDNEQFF. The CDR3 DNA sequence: TGTGCCAGCAGCTTAGCCGGGACTAGCGGGAGGGCCAAGAGAGACAATGAGCAGTTCTTC.

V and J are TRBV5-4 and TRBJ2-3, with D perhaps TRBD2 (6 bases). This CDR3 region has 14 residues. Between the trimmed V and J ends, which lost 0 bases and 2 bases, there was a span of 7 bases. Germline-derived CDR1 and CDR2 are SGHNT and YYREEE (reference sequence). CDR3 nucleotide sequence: TGTGCCAGCAGCTTGGGCGGGGCCACAGATACGCAGTATTTT. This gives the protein CASSLGGATDTQYF.

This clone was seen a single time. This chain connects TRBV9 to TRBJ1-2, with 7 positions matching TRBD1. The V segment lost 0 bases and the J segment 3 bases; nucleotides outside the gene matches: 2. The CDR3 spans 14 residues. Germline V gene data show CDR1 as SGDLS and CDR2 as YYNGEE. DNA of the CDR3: TGTGCCAGCAGCGTAGGAACAGGGGACTATGGCTACACCTTC. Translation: CASSVGTGDYGYTF.

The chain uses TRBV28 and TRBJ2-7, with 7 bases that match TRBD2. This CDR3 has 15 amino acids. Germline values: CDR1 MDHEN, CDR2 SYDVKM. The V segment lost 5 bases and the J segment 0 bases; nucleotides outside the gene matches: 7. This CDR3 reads CASSPLAGSSYEQYF. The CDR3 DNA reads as TGTGCCAGCAGTCCGTTAGCGGGTAGCTCCTACGAGCAGTACTTC.

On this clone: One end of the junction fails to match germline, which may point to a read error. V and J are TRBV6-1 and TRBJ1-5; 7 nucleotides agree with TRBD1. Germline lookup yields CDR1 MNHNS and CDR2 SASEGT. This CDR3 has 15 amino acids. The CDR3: CASSDQTGMHQPRHF. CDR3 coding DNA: TGTGCCAGCAGTGACCAGACAGGGATGCATCAGCCCCGGCATTTT.

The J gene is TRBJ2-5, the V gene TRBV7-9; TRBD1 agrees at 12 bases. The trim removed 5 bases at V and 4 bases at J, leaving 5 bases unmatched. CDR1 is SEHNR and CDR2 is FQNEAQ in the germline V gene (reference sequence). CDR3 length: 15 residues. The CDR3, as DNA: TGTGCCAGCAGCGCGGGACAGGGGGCTGGAGAGACCCAGTACTTC. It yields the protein CASSAGQGAGETQYF.

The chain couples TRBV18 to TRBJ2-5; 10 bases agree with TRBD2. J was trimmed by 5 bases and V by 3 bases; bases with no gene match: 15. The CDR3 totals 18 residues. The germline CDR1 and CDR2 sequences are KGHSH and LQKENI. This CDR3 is CASSPARASGRGGETQYF. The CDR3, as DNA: TGTGCCAGCTCACCGGCTCGTGCTAGCGGGAGAGGAGGGGAGACCCAGTACTTC.

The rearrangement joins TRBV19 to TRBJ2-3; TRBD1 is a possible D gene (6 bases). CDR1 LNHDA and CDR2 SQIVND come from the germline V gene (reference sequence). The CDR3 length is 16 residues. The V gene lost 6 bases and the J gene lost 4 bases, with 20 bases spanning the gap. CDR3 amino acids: CASRPRGRGEADTQYF. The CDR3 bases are TGTGCCAGTAGACCACGAGGCAGGGGAGAAGCAGATACGCAGTATTTT.

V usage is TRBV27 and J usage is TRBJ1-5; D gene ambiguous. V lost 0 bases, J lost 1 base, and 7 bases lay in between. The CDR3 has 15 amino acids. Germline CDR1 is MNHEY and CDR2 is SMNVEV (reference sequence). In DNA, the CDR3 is TGTGCCAGCAGTTTATCGTACAGAAGCAATCAGCCCCAGCATTTT. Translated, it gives CASSLSYRSNQPQHF.

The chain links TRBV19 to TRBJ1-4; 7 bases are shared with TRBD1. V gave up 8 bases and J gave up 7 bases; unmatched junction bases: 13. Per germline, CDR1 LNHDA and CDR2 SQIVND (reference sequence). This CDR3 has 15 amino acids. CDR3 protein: CASQDPGGRGEKLFF. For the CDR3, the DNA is TGTGCCAGTCAGGACCCAGGGGGTAGAGGTGAAAAACTGTTTTTT. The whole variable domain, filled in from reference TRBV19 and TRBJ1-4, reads DGGITQSPKYLFRKEGQNVTLSCEQNLNHDAMYWYRQDPGQGLRLIYYSQIVNDFQKGDIAEGYSVSREKKESFPLTVTSAQKNPTAFYLCASQDPGGRGEKLFFGSGTQLSVL.

CDR3 region: CASSLDSDTQYF. In DNA form, the CDR3 reads TGCGCCAGCAGCTTGGACTCGGATACGCAGTATTTT. The chain has TRBV5-1 and TRBJ2-3; D not resolved. The germline CDR1 and CDR2 sequences are SGHRS and YFSETQ. CDR3 length: 12 residues. The ends were cut back, 0 bases at V and 6 bases at J, with 5 bases in the middle.

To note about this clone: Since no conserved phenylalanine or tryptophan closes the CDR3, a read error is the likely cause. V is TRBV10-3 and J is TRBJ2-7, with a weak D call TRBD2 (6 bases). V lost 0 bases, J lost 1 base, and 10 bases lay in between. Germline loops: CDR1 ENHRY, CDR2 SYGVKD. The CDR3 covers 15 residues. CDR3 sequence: CAISESKGRSYEQYL. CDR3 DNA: TGTGCCATCAGTGAGTCGAAGGGGAGGTCCTACGAGCAGTACCTC.

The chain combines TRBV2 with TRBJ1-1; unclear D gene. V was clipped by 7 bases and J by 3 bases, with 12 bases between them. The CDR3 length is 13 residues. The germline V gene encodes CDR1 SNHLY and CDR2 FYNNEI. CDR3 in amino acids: CASNSGWDTEAFF. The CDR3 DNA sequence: TGTGCCAGCAATTCGGGTTGGGACACTGAAGCTTTCTTT. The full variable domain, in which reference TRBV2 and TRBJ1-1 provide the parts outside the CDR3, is EPEVTQTPSHQVTQMGQEVILRCVPISNHLYFYWYRQILGQKVEFLVSFYNNEISEKSEIFDDQFSVERPDGSNFTLKIRSTKLEDSAMYFCASNSGWDTEAFFGQGTRLTVV.

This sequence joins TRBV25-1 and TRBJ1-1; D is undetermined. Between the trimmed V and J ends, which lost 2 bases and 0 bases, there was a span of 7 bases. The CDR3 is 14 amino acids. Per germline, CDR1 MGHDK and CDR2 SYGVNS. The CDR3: CASSEAGMNTEAFF. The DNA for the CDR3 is TGTGCCAGCAGTGAAGCAGGCATGAACACTGAAGCTTTCTTT.

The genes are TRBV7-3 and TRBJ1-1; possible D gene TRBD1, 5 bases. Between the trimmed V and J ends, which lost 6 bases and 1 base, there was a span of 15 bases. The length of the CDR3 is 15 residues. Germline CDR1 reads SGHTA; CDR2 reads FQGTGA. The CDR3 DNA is TGTGCCAGCAGGTTGGAAGGGGCGCCGAACACTGAAGCTTTCTTT. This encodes CASRLEGAPNTEAFF. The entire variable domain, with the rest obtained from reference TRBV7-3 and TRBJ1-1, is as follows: GAGVSQTPSNKVTEKGKYVELRCDPISGHTALYWYRQSLGQGPEFLIYFQGTGAADDSGLPNDRFFAVRPEGSVSTLKIQRTERGDSAVYLCASRLEGAPNTEAFFGQGTRLTVV.

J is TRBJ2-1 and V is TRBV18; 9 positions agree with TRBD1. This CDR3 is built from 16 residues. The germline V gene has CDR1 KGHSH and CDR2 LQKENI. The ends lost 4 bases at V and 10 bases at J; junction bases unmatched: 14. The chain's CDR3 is CASSLGTGSFLGEQFF. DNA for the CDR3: TGTGCCAGCTCACTTGGGACAGGGTCCTTCTTGGGGGAGCAGTTCTTC.